This T cell receptor (beta chain) emerged from a study of neurological immune-mediated disorders (dated by TCRdb to between 2018 and 2021). Regarding the complete study: Among the 34 multiple sclerosis patients, around 31 had relapsing-remitting MS and 3 had secondary progressive MS. Using UMI-based sequencing, the study compared peripheral blood TCR-beta repertoires from patients with HTLV-I-associated myelopathy (HAM/TSP), patients with multiple sclerosis, and healthy controls. Longitudinal samples, technical triplicates and paired sorted CD4+ and CD8+ T-cell subsets, alongside PBMC samples, were included among the roughly 96 TCR-beta libraries. Of the 60 to 70 subjects in the cohort, roughly 14 were HAM/TSP patients, some 35 were multiple sclerosis patients, and approximately 20 were healthy controls. Broader findings and caveats from the paper: TCR clonal expansion was greatest in HAM/TSP patients and smallest in MS patients, who ranked below even healthy controls. Repertoires from 18 of 34 MS patients were grouped by phylogenetic analysis into a cluster of related CDR3 sequences, suggesting a possible repertoire-level signature. The MS cluster was not associated with any clinical or MRI features, and the authors stated that larger cohorts are needed. Across subjects, expanded clones never shared an identical CDR3 amino acid sequence, which suggests that the TCR-beta repertoires in every group were private.

The CDR3, cysteine through phenylalanine, is 14 amino acids long. Just CDR3 DNA is preserved here, 42 bases in frame from base 1. V has 4 bases trimmed and J has 8 bases trimmed; junction bases matching no gene number 7. CDR1 and CDR2 were assigned from the germline V gene as SGHRS and YFSETQ. cDNA was synthesized by template-switch 5'RACE using a primer carrying a 10-nucleotide random unique molecular identifier by which each TCR transcript was tagged. Every sequencing run yielded over 200 million TCR-beta sequences covering 15-18 subjects. Total RNA was extracted with the RNeasy kit. TCR-beta VDJ regions were amplified with primers for the TCR constant region and the 5'RACE anchor, using the KAPA Real-time Library Amplification kit. Sample indexes and Illumina adaptors were added in a first PCR, after which library yield was increased in a second PCR. After Ampure bead purification, the roughly 650 bp TCR product was size-selected on a 2% E-gel SizeSelection system. Before pooling, library quality was checked on a Bioanalyzer, concentration was measured with Qubit, and libraries were quantified with the Kapa Library Quantification kit. An Illumina HiSeq 2500 sequenced the libraries paired-end 2 x 150 bp. To increase sequence diversity, roughly 23-30% phiX was spiked into each library pool. The study's processing was this. The UMI-based MiGEC pipeline processed quality-filtered reads and removed over 80% of raw TCR sequences during error correction. VDJ genes were aligned to IMGT germline references, and each clonotype was defined by a unique CDR3 amino acid sequence together with V-J genes. Clonal expansion, Shannon diversity, and CDR3 relatedness (CalcPairwiseDistances, ClusterSamples) were evaluated with VDJtools, and phylogenetic trees were built with CLCbio workbench. A clone was classed as expanded if it had 8 or more unique UMIs, a cutoff based on coefficient-of-variation modelling across technical triplicates. Starting from the raw public reads, TCRdb applied fastp trimming at Q25, assembled clones with MiXCR and retained in-frame beta chains. Each entry is one CDR3 protein sequence, shown with its most common DNA and genes. TCRdb, not the original authors, processed these V and J calls. Within this sample are about 50,000 distinct CDR3 sequences, with roughly 2% of them counted one time only. The ten largest account for roughly 2% of the sample.

This clonotype has a count of ten or more. The antigen it binds to is not known. No much larger clonotype is one base removed from it; base qualities were not supplied. For the unsorted PBMC libraries, 2 million PBMCs were stored in RNAlater at -80 degrees C until RNA extraction and were used to generate the libraries. Multiple sclerosis patients were enrolled in a US clinical protocol under which disease progression was evaluated by magnetic resonance imaging. Peripheral blood was subjected to Ficoll-Hypaque density gradient centrifugation to isolate PBMCs, which were then cryopreserved in liquid nitrogen.

Recombination joined TRBV5-1 with TRBJ2-1; a stretch of 9 junction bases matches TRBD1. Source material: PBMCs. The TCR comes from a woman aged 40 to 49 with multiple sclerosis. The CDR3 region has the sequence CASSGTGMRYEQFF. Read as DNA, the sequence is TGCGCCAGCAGCGGGACAGGGATGAGATATGAGCAGTTCTTC.